A single TCR beta chain is shown here with its context. The data were taken from a study of OX40 agonist ivuxolimab in advanced cancers. The CDR3 contains 15 residues. Trimming shortened V by 3 bases and J by 10 bases, and 21 bases separated the two germline ends. In germline, CDR1 is KGHSH, CDR2 LQKENI. Assay used: immunoSEQ multiplex PCR; TCRdb lists only in-frame clones, some missing. Of about 98,000 clones listed, around nine tenths are singletons. The V and J genes are TRBV18 and TRBJ1-1; unclear D gene. The receptor was derived from an adult with an advanced solid tumor such as melanoma, head and neck, liver or kidney cancer. The starting material was CD4+ or CD8+ T cells sorted from blood, obtained in a trial of the OX40 agonist ivuxolimab. The CDR3, as DNA: TGTGCCAGCTCACCGGTGGTGGGAGATAGGGTAGGAGCTTTCTTT. Translated, it gives CASSPVVGDRVGAFF.